The entry below gives a single TCR beta chain sequence along with its context. Its target is unknown. Using immunoSEQ multiplex PCR, the repertoire was profiled, and TCRdb retains in-frame clones only, with some absent. This table holds roughly 130,000 clones, over 75% found once. These data are taken from a study of T cell responses to AZD1222 COVID-19 vaccine. Whole-study findings and limits: Nearly half of unique spike-specific TCRs reportedly avoided B.1.351 and B.1.1.7 mutated regions.

This clonotype was sampled from an adult in good health. The sequences come from peripheral blood, collected on day 0 of AZD1222 vaccination.

This chain's CDR3 is CASAGQGVTGELFF. The CDR3 DNA reads as TGTGCCAGCGCGGGACAGGGGGTAACCGGGGAGCTGTTTTTT. The chain has TRBV2 and TRBJ2-2; TRBD1 aligns across 11 bases. CDR3 length: 14 residues. J gave up 5 bases and V 8 bases, and 4 bases lay outside the gene matches. Germline assignment: CDR1 SNHLY and CDR2 FYNNEI.